This T cell receptor beta chain was captured by sequencing in a study of T cells in tumors after PD-1 blockade. On the study more broadly: Tumor samples averaged about 26,000 templates (range roughly 554-100,000) and 6,000 or so unique clonotypes.

The study, taken as a whole, reports: Clonal replacement appeared only between pre- and post-treatment samples.

About this clone: Antigen specificity is unknown.

Method: immunoSEQ multiplex PCR; TCRdb's copy keeps in-frame clones and lacks some. The sample holds about 1,600 clones; 55% to 80% are singletons and the top ten take roughly 42%. Material: tumor tissue, obtained before anti-PD-1 treatment. This clonotype was sampled from a human donor with cutaneous squamous cell carcinoma.

The CDR3 reads CASSLLGGPLYEQYF. The CDR3 DNA reads TGTGCCAGCAGTTTATTAGGGGGTCCCCTCTACGAGCAGTACTTC. The chain couples TRBV28 to TRBJ2-7; D possibly corresponds to TRBD1 (6 bases). The CDR3 spans 15 residues. Germline assignment: CDR1 MDHEN and CDR2 SYDVKM. V was pared by 1 base and J by 3 bases, with 13 bases between.